The present T cell receptor (beta chain) was sequenced within a study of cytomegalovirus exposure and HLA in healthy donors. These donors counted as nominally healthy when sampled, but unrecorded immune exposures were likely. V shed 8 bases and J shed 1 base, with 8 bases lying between them. Germline V CDR1 and CDR2: LGHNT, FRNRAP. This CDR3 spans 12 amino acids. The PCR contained 60 Vbeta and 13 Jbeta primers. The table came from immunoSEQ multiplex PCR; TCRdb's copy has only in-frame clones and leaves some out. This sample has 150,000 to 200,000 clones, with 75% to 90% found just once. The sequencing input was PBMCs. The gene calls are TRBV12-5 and TRBJ1-1, with D unresolved. This sequence originates from a girl aged 2 to 9 in good health and CMV-seropositive. Here the CDR3 reads CASRAGNTEAFF. CDR3 bases: TGTGCTAGTAGAGCAGGGAACACTGAAGCTTTCTTT.